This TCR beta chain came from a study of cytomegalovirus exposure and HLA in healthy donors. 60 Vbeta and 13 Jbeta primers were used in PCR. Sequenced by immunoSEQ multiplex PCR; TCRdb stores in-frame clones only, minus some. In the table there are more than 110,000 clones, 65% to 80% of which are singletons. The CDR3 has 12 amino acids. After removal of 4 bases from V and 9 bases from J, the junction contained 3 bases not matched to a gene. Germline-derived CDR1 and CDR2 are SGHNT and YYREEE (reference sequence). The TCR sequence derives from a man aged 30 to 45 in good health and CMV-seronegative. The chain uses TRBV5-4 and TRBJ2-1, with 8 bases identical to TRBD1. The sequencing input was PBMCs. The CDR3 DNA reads TGTGCCAGCAGCCCAGGACAGGGTGAGCAGTTCTTC. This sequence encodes CASSPGQGEQFF.